One and the same sample provided the 16 T cell receptor beta chains below, sequenced in a study of cytomegalovirus exposure and HLA in healthy donors. Generated by immunoSEQ multiplex PCR, the TCRdb table keeps only in-frame clones and is missing some. The sample includes 100,000 to 150,000 clones, approximately 94% of them seen just once. Sequenced input: PBMCs. These receptors were taken from a young man in good health and CMV-seronegative.

This clone was seen more than once but under ten times. The chain recombines TRBV21-1 with TRBJ1-1; the table's D call, TRBD1, has no DNA check behind it. TRBV21-1 is given as a pseudogene. The CDR3 totals 15 residues. The DNA for the CDR3 is TGTGCCAGCAGCAAAGTTAAAAGGGGGAATACTGAAGCTTTCTTT. Translating it yields CASSKVKRGNTEAFF.

The chain combines TRBV6-9 with TRBJ1-5; 11 bases match TRBD1. Germline assignment: CDR1 MNHGY and CDR2 SVAAGI. V lost 6 bases and J lost 4; bases outside the gene matches: 8. The CDR3 consists of 16 residues. In DNA form, the CDR3 reads TGTGCCAGCAGCCACAACGGGACAGGGGGGAATCAGCCCCAGCATTTT. This codes for CASSHNGTGGNQPQHF.

This rearrangement joins TRBV4-3 to TRBJ2-1; 7 nucleotides align to TRBD2. CDR1 is LGHNA, CDR2 YSLEER, per germline. V was clipped by 0 bases and J by 7 bases; unmatched bases: 3. The CDR3 spans 14 residues. The CDR3 nucleotides read TGCGCCAGCAGCCAAGAGGCTAGCGGTAATGAGCAGTTCTTC. Protein sequence: CASSQEASGNEQFF.

The chain carries TRBV10-3 and TRBJ2-7, with 9 bases identical to TRBD1. The CDR3 has 15 amino acids. The V gene end was trimmed by 2 bases and the J gene end by 5 bases; junction bases not matched to a gene: 7. Germline loops: CDR1 ENHRY, CDR2 SYGVKD. In nucleotides, the CDR3 is TGTGCCATCAGTGAGCCCACAGGGGGCGGACACGAGCAGTACTTC. It is translated as CAISEPTGGGHEQYF.

This clone appeared once. The rearrangement links TRBV11-2 to TRBJ2-7; weak D call: TRBD2 (5 bases). The ends were cut back, 6 bases at V and 7 bases at J, with 19 bases in the middle. There are 14 residues in the CDR3. Germline CDR1 SGHAT, CDR2 FQNNGV. The CDR3 loop is CASSLDSNLGEQYF. CDR3 sequence (DNA): TGTGCCAGCAGTCTGGACTCGAACCTTGGGGAGCAGTACTTC.

The gene calls are TRBV28 and TRBJ2-2; weak D call: TRBD1 (6 bases). V shed 7 bases and J shed 4 bases, with 13 bases lying between them. This CDR3 region has 14 residues. The germline CDR1 and CDR2 sequences are MDHEN and SYDVKM. The CDR3 DNA follows: TGTGCCAGCACCAAAACAGGGTTCACCGGGGAGCTGTTTTTT. Translating gives CASTKTGFTGELFF.

This chain joins TRBV11-3 and TRBJ2-7, with a tentative D call TRBD2 (6 bases). Trimming cost V 0 bases and J 4 bases, with 10 bases left between them. The V gene's germline CDR1 is SGHNT and CDR2 YENEEA. The CDR3 is 14 amino acids. In nucleotides, the CDR3 is TGTGCCAGCAGCTTAGATGGAGGGAGATACGAGCAGTACTTC. Translation: CASSLDGGRYEQYF.

Here the CDR3 DNA reads TGCGCCAGCAGCCAACGCTGGTGGGGGGGGTCCTACAATGAGCAGTTCTTC. Protein product: CASSQRWWGGSYNEQFF. V usage is TRBV4-3 and J usage is TRBJ2-1; 7 bases match TRBD2. CDR1 and CDR2 from the germline V gene are LGHNA and YSLEER. The CDR3 has 17 amino acids. The V and J ends lost 2 bases and 1 base, in that order; junction bases with no gene match: 8.

This chain connects TRBV18 to TRBJ2-7; 8 bases map to TRBD1. V dropped 6 bases and J dropped 6; count of bases not matched to a gene: 10. CDR1 is KGHSH and CDR2 is LQKENI in the germline V gene. The CDR3 is 14 residues long. The CDR3, as DNA: TGTGCCAGCTCGCCAGGAATGGACAGGGTCGAGCAGTACTTC. As protein: CASSPGMDRVEQYF.

The gene calls are TRBV18 and TRBJ2-3; TRBD2 is a possible D gene (5 bases). The CDR3 covers 14 residues. The germline V gene encodes CDR1 KGHSH and CDR2 LQKENI. Trimming cost V 8 bases and J 3 bases, with 15 bases left between them. CDR3 residues: CASNGRGTTDTQYF. In DNA form, the CDR3 reads TGTGCCAGCAACGGCCGGGGTACGACAGATACGCAGTATTTT.

The chain combines TRBV9 with TRBJ2-2, with 7 nucleotides matching TRBD2. Germline-derived CDR1 and CDR2 are SGDLS and YYNGEE. The length of the CDR3 is 15 residues. Trimming at V came to 0 bases and at J to 4 bases, leaving 3 bases not matched to a gene. In DNA form, the CDR3 reads TGTGCCAGCAGCGTAGAATCGGGGGGCACCGGGGAGCTGTTTTTT. It codes for CASSVESGGTGELFF.

This clone is a singleton in its sample. The CDR3 nucleotides are TGTGCCTGGACGGGTTGGGACACCAATCAGCCCCAGCATTTT. This sequence encodes CAWTGWDTNQPQHF. The chain recombines TRBV30 with TRBJ1-5; D may be TRBD1 (6 bases). CDR1 and CDR2 from the germline V gene are GTSNPN and SVGIG (reference sequence). The CDR3 consists of 14 residues. The V gene lost 4 bases and the J gene lost 3 bases, with 13 bases spanning the gap.

The J gene is TRBJ1-1, the V gene TRBV11-2; D gene unclear. V lost 4 bases and J lost 6, with 9 bases in between. Germline CDR1 reads SGHAT; CDR2 reads FQNNGV. The length of the CDR3 is 12 residues. This CDR3 is CASSSGKSEAFF. The DNA for the CDR3 is TGTGCCAGCAGCTCCGGGAAGTCTGAAGCTTTCTTT.

The rearrangement links TRBV19 to TRBJ2-7; 16 bases map to TRBD2. Germline assignment: CDR1 LNHDA and CDR2 SQIVND (reference sequence). Trimming took 5 bases from V and 4 from J; bases not matched to a gene: 5. CDR3 length: 16 amino acids. The CDR3 sequence is CASSPKGLAGGYEQYF. The DNA of the CDR3 is TGTGCCAGTAGTCCGAAGGGACTAGCGGGAGGGTACGAGCAGTACTTC.

The chain combines TRBV28 with TRBJ1-1; D gene unclear. The CDR3 is made up of 15 amino acids. Trimming stripped 3 bases from V and 4 bases from J, with 15 bases between. Germline V lookup: CDR1 MDHEN, CDR2 SYDVKM. The CDR3 loop is CASSLSLRRGTEAFF. CDR3 DNA: TGTGCCAGCAGTTTGTCCCTTCGTCGGGGCACTGAAGCTTTCTTT.

In regard to this clone: At one end, the junction sequence differs from germline, possibly due to a read error. The chain recombines TRBV11-3 with TRBJ2-7, with 9 bases that match TRBD2. The CDR3 covers 18 residues. CDR1 is SGHNT and CDR2 is YENEEA in the germline V gene. The chain's CDR3 is CASSLEMRGGSGSYEQYF. For the CDR3, the DNA is TGTGCCAGCAGCCTAGAGATGAGAGGGGGTAGCGGGAGCTACGAGCAGTACTTC.